This TCR beta chain was obtained from a study of blood T cell repertoires in COVID-19. For the study at large: Italy, Spain and the United States were the sources of the convalescent and acute COVID-19 samples. PBMCs, B-cell-depleted T cells, or T cells were the source of the cDNA or gDNA that made up the material.

Trimming removed 4 bases from V and 0 bases from J; junction bases left unmatched: 2. The CDR3 consists of 15 residues. CDR1 and CDR2 (germline): SGHAT, FQDESV (reference sequence). Methods used by the authors: Amplified reference gene primers provided the basis for estimating nucleated cell counts. The table came from immunoSEQ multiplex PCR; TCRdb's copy has only in-frame clones and leaves some out. V and J calls and clone size are those listed in that table; D and trimming were worked out from the DNA. This repertoire shows roughly 190,000 clones, around nine tenths found once; its top ten account for 5% to 7.5%.

The source is a woman aged 35 to 49 who had recovered from COVID-19. The chain has TRBV11-1 and TRBJ2-3; 9 positions match TRBD1. The sequencing sample was made of peripheral blood. The CDR3 sequence: CASSYGTGSTDTQYF. The CDR3 coding sequence is TGTGCCAGCAGCTACGGGACAGGGAGCACAGATACGCAGTATTTT.